This T cell receptor beta chain was recorded in a study of T cells in Graves' hyperthyroidism and ophthalmopathy (dated by TCRdb to between 2017 and 2020). Notes on the research overall: Peripheral blood samples were taken at the time of initial diagnosis, prior to any treatment. According to the paper, TCR Vbeta CDR3 sequencing was carried out on approximately 140 peripheral blood samples, which came from fewer than 50 ophthalmopathy, 75 or so hyperthyroidism and about 17 progressor patients. The study also compared thyroid tissue and blood T-cell repertoires from 6 or 7 Graves' hyperthyroidism patients. After sampling, hyperthyroidism patients received methimazole starting at 30 mg daily, and ophthalmopathy patients received high-dose intravenous methylprednisolone. Whether ophthalmopathy could be predicted prospectively was tested in an independent validation cohort made up of under 20 hyperthyroidism patients plus 17 patients who later progressed to ophthalmopathy. For training and testing, the 100 or so patients in the discovery cohort were randomly divided in a 7:3 ratio. A discovery cohort of around 100 patients, roughly 43 with Graves' ophthalmopathy and fewer than 65 with stable Graves' hyperthyroidism, was used to find distinguishing TCR V-J signatures.

Graves' hyperthyroidism was defined as stable when no progression to ophthalmopathy occurred over 18 months of follow-up. Hyperthyroidism patients were aged 18 to 65 years and newly diagnosed, with disease duration of less than 2 months. Exclusion was applied to patients with uncontrolled infections, other autoimmune diseases, pregnancy or lactation. Diagnoses relied on clinical symptoms, serum thyroxine and TRAb, thyroid ultrasound and orbital computed tomography. Ficoll-Paque density gradient centrifugation was used to isolate PBMCs from 8 to 10 ml of fresh peripheral blood. Total RNA was extracted with Trizol reagent, and quality was checked on an Agilent 2100 Bioanalyzer. TCR beta CDR3 regions were amplified from RNA transcripts. The TCR CDR3 was subjected to a first round of RT-PCR using the HTBI primer set and the Qiagen OneStep RT-PCR kit. The libraries were constructed in a second round of multiplex PCR and then size-selected and purified. Libraries were sequenced paired-end with 100 bp reads on an Illumina HiSeq2000. In the authors' own workflow: SOAPnuke was used to process the raw data, throwing out any read that contained adapters or uncalled bases, had a mean Phred below 15, or lacked an exact constant-primer or identifier match. COPE v1.2.5 was used to merge high-quality paired reads, and clonotypes were defined as unique nucleotide sequences. Clonotypes were aligned to IMGT TRBV, TRBD and TRBJ reference segments using MiTCR v1.1. Analysis was restricted to V-J combinations with a frequency above 0.0001, which covered roughly 99% of repertoires. A TCS score was defined as the ratio of F50 (clonal expansion) to E x V (chaos), with BLOSUM62-based TCRdist applied between CDR3 peptides within each V-J. Welch's t-statistics and random forest reduced fewer than 600 V-J features to roughly 13, which were used in a naive Bayes classifier (R e1071). The public reads were quality trimmed at Q25 with fastp and then assembled into clones with MiXCR by TCRdb, keeping productive beta chains. Entries that share a CDR3 protein sequence are merged under the most common genes and DNA. Here the V and J calls rest on TCRdb's processing, not on the authors' analysis. The sample table shows 300,000 to 450,000 distinct CDR3 sequences, and 20% to 25% are seen once. The ten largest clones add up to about 73% of the sample.

As for this clonotype: What antigen it recognizes has not been identified. No qualities accompany the bases; no much larger clone lies one base away.

Summary of the overall study and its limitations: Ophthalmopathy was separated from stable hyperthyroidism by a 13 V-J signature model, with about 88% sensitivity and around 81% specificity obtained in cross-validation and 80%/75% obtained in testing. Most expanded thyroid clonotypes (frequency above 0.001) were also detected in blood, suggesting blood repertoires may reflect thyroid immune responses. In validation, progression to ophthalmopathy was predicted by the model with more than 65% sensitivity and around 75% specificity, a median of 6.5 months before onset. No statistical method was used to set the sample size in advance, and investigators knew the group allocation.

From the cysteine through the phenylalanine, the CDR3 covers 15 amino acids. Of the read, only the CDR3 DNA is kept; its 45 bases are in frame from base 1. CDR1 DFQATT and CDR2 SNEGSKA were looked up in the germline V gene (reference sequence). V is reduced by 0 bases and J by 1 base, leaving a spacing of 9 bases between them. The chain is assembled from TRBV20-1 and TRBJ1-4; the D gene identity is not certain. The TCR comes from a man aged 45-65 years with Graves' hyperthyroidism. The sample comprised blood. The DNA sequence follows: TGCAGTGCTAGAGATCCGGCCCAAACTAATGAAAAACTGTTTTTT. Protein translation: CSARDPAQTNEKLFF.